The 14 T cell receptor beta chains below were found in one sample sequenced in a study of cytomegalovirus exposure and HLA in healthy donors. PCR amplification relied on 60 Vbeta primers (plus 13 Jbeta primers). The repertoire was sequenced with immunoSEQ multiplex PCR; TCRdb's copy has only in-frame clones and lacks some. The table includes some 130,000 clones, just under 80% detected once. The sequencing sample was made of PBMCs. The receptors shown here come from a man in his thirties or forties in good health.

In this sample, this clone turned up a few times. The chain joins TRBV14 to TRBJ2-2; D remains ambiguous. Trimming left V 4 bases short and J 4 bases short, with 7 bases between. CDR3 length: 13 amino acids. In germline, CDR1 is SGHDN, CDR2 FVKESK. The CDR3, as DNA: TGTGCCAGCAGCCCCCCGGGCACCGGGGAGCTGTTTTTT. This codes for CASSPPGTGELFF.

This CDR3 reads CASSLFAGLYEQYF. The CDR3 DNA is TGTGCCAGCAGTTTATTTGCGGGGCTCTACGAGCAGTACTTC. The chain uses TRBV28 and TRBJ2-7; D perhaps matches TRBD2 (6 bases). The CDR3 sequence is 14 residues long. Per the germline V gene, CDR1 is MDHEN and CDR2 is SYDVKM. The V gene lost 1 base and the J gene lost 3 bases, with 10 bases spanning the gap.

Here the CDR3 DNA reads TGTGCCAGCAGCTTTGTGCCAGGTTACGAGCAGTACTTC. Translation gives CASSFVPGYEQYF. The V call is TRBV11-3, the J call TRBJ2-7; D call uncertain. Germline lookup yields CDR1 SGHNT and CDR2 YENEEA. The CDR3 consists of 13 residues. V dropped 3 bases and J dropped 4 bases, with 10 bases sitting between them.

The gene calls are TRBV11-2 and TRBJ1-3; D is uncertain. V lost 5 bases and J lost 0, with 8 bases in between. The CDR3 is made up of 14 amino acids. Per germline, CDR1 SGHAT and CDR2 FQNNGV. CDR3 coding DNA: TGTGCCAGCAGCCGGGATTTCTCTGGAAACACCATATATTTT. It specifies CASSRDFSGNTIYF. Combining the CDR3 with reference TRBV11-2 and TRBJ1-3 gives the whole variable domain EAGVAQSPRYKIIEKRQSVAFWCNPISGHATLYWYQQILGQGPKLLIQFQNNGVVDDSQLPKDRFSAERLKGVDSTLKIQPAKLEDSAVYLCASSRDFSGNTIYFGEGSWLTVV.

V gene TRBV7-3 combines with J gene TRBJ1-2; unclear D gene. This CDR3 comprises 13 residues. V lost 4 bases, J lost 4 bases, and 10 bases lay in between. Germline V CDR1 and CDR2: SGHTA, FQGTGA. The CDR3 sequence is CASSYGDLYGYTF. The CDR3 DNA is TGTGCCAGCAGCTACGGGGATCTCTATGGCTACACCTTC. Filled out from reference TRBV7-3 and TRBJ1-2, the complete variable domain reads GAGVSQTPSNKVTEKGKYVELRCDPISGHTALYWYRQSLGQGPEFLIYFQGTGAADDSGLPNDRFFAVRPEGSVSTLKIQRTERGDSAVYLCASSYGDLYGYTFGSGTRLTVV.

This clone has a single count. The chain uses TRBV29-1 and TRBJ2-7, with 10 bases aligning to TRBD1. This CDR3 comprises 15 residues. V trimming: 0 bases; J trimming: 5 bases; junction bases outside the gene matches: 7. CDR1 and CDR2 (germline): SQVTM, ANQGSEA. CDR3 amino acids: CSVEDPGQGPNEQYF. The CDR3 coding sequence is TGCAGCGTTGAAGACCCGGGACAGGGGCCCAACGAGCAGTACTTC.

This clone was counted a few times. V gene TRBV6-1 combines with J gene TRBJ2-2; 8 nucleotides match TRBD2. The J segment lost 8 bases and the V segment lost 4 bases, leaving 6 bases of the junction unmatched. This CDR3 is built from 14 residues. Germline values: CDR1 MNHNS, CDR2 SASEGT. In DNA form, the CDR3 reads TGTGCCAGCAGTGCGGGACTAGAAACGGGGGAGCTGTTTTTT. Its translation is CASSAGLETGELFF.

This chain links TRBV18 with TRBJ2-6; D is possibly TRBD2 (7 bases). The ends were cut back, 0 bases at V and 2 bases at J, with 8 bases in the middle. The CDR3 extends over 16 amino acids. Germline values: CDR1 KGHSH, CDR2 LQKENI. CDR3 region: CASSPPGGAGANVLTF. CDR3 in DNA: TGTGCCAGCTCACCACCAGGGGGGGCTGGGGCCAACGTCCTGACTTTC.

This clone was recorded only once. J is TRBJ1-2 and V is TRBV9; 7 nucleotides match TRBD1. CDR1 is SGDLS and CDR2 is YYNGEE in the germline V gene. The J segment lost 4 bases and the V segment lost 3 bases, leaving 12 bases of the junction unmatched. The CDR3 has 16 amino acids. This CDR3 is CASSAPGTEGGYGYTF. The DNA for the CDR3 is TGTGCCAGCAGCGCCCCCGGGACAGAGGGAGGCTATGGCTACACCTTC.

The rearrangement links TRBV5-4 to TRBJ2-1; tentative D call: TRBD2 (6 bases). CDR1 is SGHNT and CDR2 is YYREEE in the germline V gene (reference sequence). The CDR3 runs to 11 residues. The V gene lost 4 bases and the J gene lost 9 bases, with 8 bases spanning the gap. The chain's CDR3 is CASSRGGEQFF. For the CDR3, the DNA is TGTGCCAGCAGCCGGGGAGGTGAGCAGTTCTTC.

This clone was seen only once. This chain connects TRBV7-8 to TRBJ2-5, with 7 bases lining up with TRBD1. Trimming cost V 4 bases and J 5 bases; bases outside gene matches: 13. There are 16 residues in the CDR3. Germline CDR1 and CDR2: SGHVS and FQNEAQ. CDR3 sequence: CASSWGSAGGTETQYF. CDR3 nucleotide sequence: TGTGCCAGCAGCTGGGGTTCCGCAGGGGGTACGGAGACCCAGTACTTC.

This chain joins TRBV18 and TRBJ2-5; 10 bases line up with TRBD1. The CDR3 length is 18 residues. Trimming cost V 3 bases and J 4 bases; bases outside gene matches: 14. The germline CDR1 and CDR2 sequences are KGHSH and LQKENI. CDR3 loop: CASSPGTGVLGARETQYF. The CDR3 DNA sequence: TGTGCCAGCTCACCCGGGACAGGGGTCCTGGGGGCCCGAGAGACCCAGTACTTC.

About this clone itself: Different DNA sequences within this sample yield the same CDR3. The V gene is TRBV7-3, the J gene TRBJ2-1; 14 bases are a match to TRBD2. Germline assignment: CDR1 SGHTA and CDR2 FQGTGA. CDR3 length equals 15 residues. The V and J ends lost 4 bases and 6 bases, in that order; junction bases with no gene match: 2. The CDR3 DNA reads as TGTGCCAGCAGCTCGGGACTAGCGGGGGTCAATGAGCAGTTCTTC. It translates to CASSSGLAGVNEQFF.

V gene TRBV19 combines with J gene TRBJ2-5; TRBD1 matches 7 bases. Germline V lookup: CDR1 LNHDA, CDR2 SQIVND (reference sequence). This CDR3 is built from 14 residues. The J segment lost 4 bases and the V segment lost 1 base, leaving 3 bases of the junction unmatched. CDR3 bases: TGTGCCAGTAGTATAGGACAGGGCGGAGAGACCCAGTACTTC. Its protein is CASSIGQGGETQYF.